The 25 T cell receptor beta chains listed next were all sequenced from one sample in a study of radiotherapy plus CTLA-4 blockade in lung cancer. Assay: immunoSEQ multiplex PCR; the TCRdb copy retains only in-frame clones and omits some. The sample shows 90,000 to 130,000 clones, around 84% of them seen only once. The sample was peripheral blood, taken from a patient treated with radiotherapy plus ipilimumab. These receptors all stem from a human donor with non-small cell lung cancer that progressed on radiotherapy plus ipilimumab. Some clones in this sample may be carry-over from other donors' samples.

The genes are TRBV5-8 and TRBJ1-5; D perhaps matches TRBD1 (6 bases). Trimming pared 0 bases from V and 4 bases from J, leaving 14 bases between. Germline V CDR1 and CDR2: SGHTS, YDEGEE. CDR3 length equals 16 residues. The CDR3 region has the DNA TGTGCCAGCAGCTTGGAGGAGGGGGGGGTAAATCAGCCCCAGCATTTT. Translated: CASSLEEGGVNQPQHF.

This clone appeared a single time. This chain uses TRBV18 with TRBJ1-2; unclear D gene. Germline values: CDR1 KGHSH, CDR2 LQKENI. CDR3 length: 14 amino acids. V dropped 0 bases and J dropped 2 bases, with 7 bases sitting between them. CDR3 residues: CASSPPPDNYGYTF. The CDR3 DNA reads TGTGCCAGCTCACCACCCCCAGACAACTATGGCTACACCTTC.

The genes are TRBV5-1 and TRBJ1-5; D ambiguous. This CDR3 comprises 17 residues. The V gene lost 0 bases and the J gene lost 5 bases, with 18 bases spanning the gap. Germline assignment: CDR1 SGHRS and CDR2 YFSETQ. The CDR3 DNA is TGCGCCAGCAGCTTGGGTCCTTTGAAAGATTCTTATCAGCCCCAGCATTTT. This translates into CASSLGPLKDSYQPQHF.

The CDR3 region has the DNA TGTGCCAGCAGAGAGGTTCCGCGGTACGAGCAGTACTTC. This codes for CASREVPRYEQYF. This sequence joins TRBV21-1 and TRBJ2-7; whether TRBD2, the table's D call, matches the DNA was not checked. TRBV21-1 is a known pseudogene. The CDR3 sequence is 13 residues long.

The rearrangement joins TRBV10-1 to TRBJ1-5, with 9 bases identical to TRBD1. V lost 5 bases to trimming and J lost 8 bases; unmatched junction nucleotides: 19. The CDR3 is made up of 18 amino acids. Germline assignment: CDR1 WNHNN and CDR2 SYGVQD (reference sequence). The CDR3 reads CASSQTTGGQSHPKPQHF. As DNA, the CDR3 is TGCGCCAGCAGTCAGACGACAGGGGGGCAGTCACACCCTAAGCCCCAGCATTTT.

This clone appeared a single time. This chain's CDR3 is CASSLRGAMYNEQFF. The CDR3 coding sequence is TGTGCCAGCAGCTTACGGGGGGCGATGTACAATGAGCAGTTCTTC. The rearrangement links TRBV7-9 to TRBJ2-1; possible D gene TRBD2, 7 bases. V was shortened by 2 bases and J by 4 bases, with 12 bases between the two germline ends. CDR1 is SEHNR and CDR2 is FQNEAQ in the germline V gene (reference sequence). There are 15 residues in the CDR3.

The rearrangement joins TRBV5-4 to TRBJ2-3; 10 bases match TRBD2. Germline trimming cut 4 bases from V and 0 bases from J; bases unmatched to any gene: 2. This CDR3 is built from 15 residues. From germline, CDR1 is SGHNT and CDR2 YYREEE (reference sequence). DNA of the CDR3: TGTGCCAGCAGCCTAGCGGGGGCAAGCACAGATACGCAGTATTTT. Translation: CASSLAGASTDTQYF.

The chain combines TRBV5-1 with TRBJ1-2; TRBD1 matches 7 bases. The ends lost 0 bases at V and 4 bases at J; junction bases unmatched: 3. Per the germline V gene, CDR1 is SGHRS and CDR2 is YFSETQ. This CDR3 is 14 amino acids long. CDR3 in amino acids: CASSLAGTAYGYTF. CDR3 in DNA: TGCGCCAGCAGCTTGGCCGGGACAGCCTATGGCTACACCTTC.

This chain joins TRBV28 and TRBJ2-7; D possibly uses TRBD1 or TRBD2 (6 bases each). Germline CDR1 is MDHEN and CDR2 is SYDVKM. This CDR3 has 14 amino acids. The V and J ends lost 7 bases and 6 bases respectively, with 19 bases between them. CDR3 loop: CASTTPGGGREQYF. CDR3 bases: TGTGCCAGCACCACCCCCGGGGGCGGCCGCGAGCAGTACTTC. The entire variable domain, with the rest obtained from reference TRBV28 and TRBJ2-7, is as follows: DVKVTQSSRYLVKRTGEKVFLECVQDMDHENMFWYRQDPGLGLRLIYFSYDVKMKEKGDIPEGYSVSREKKERFSLILESASTNQTSMYLCASTTPGGGREQYFGPGTRLTVT.

The rearrangement uses TRBV7-3 and TRBJ2-1, with 10 nucleotides matching TRBD1. The CDR3 has 14 amino acids. From germline, CDR1 is SGHTA and CDR2 FQGTGA. Germline trimming cut 5 bases from V and 7 bases from J; bases unmatched to any gene: 5. This CDR3 is CASSRQGALNEQFF. In nucleotides, the CDR3 is TGTGCCAGCAGCAGACAGGGGGCGCTGAATGAGCAGTTCTTC.

The rearrangement joins TRBV7-9 to TRBJ1-4, with a weak D call TRBD1 (5 bases). Germline assignment: CDR1 SEHNR and CDR2 FQNEAQ (reference sequence). Trimming removed 2 bases at V and 6 bases at J, with 13 bases between. The CDR3 runs to 15 residues. This chain's CDR3 is CASSLIWGDDEKLFF. The CDR3 DNA sequence: TGTGCCAGCAGCTTAATATGGGGGGACGATGAAAAACTGTTTTTT.

This clone is categorized as medium-sized. This chain joins TRBV4-3 and TRBJ1-5, with unresolved D. The CDR3 is 13 amino acids. Germline-derived CDR1 and CDR2 are LGHNA and YSLEER. Trimming pared 4 bases from V and 4 bases from J, leaving 8 bases between. Written as DNA, the CDR3 is TGCGCCAGCAGCCGGGGTTGGAATCAGCCCCAGCATTTT. Its protein product is CASSRGWNQPQHF.

The chain combines TRBV6-5 with TRBJ1-2, with D unresolved. Deletions cut 6 bases from V and 2 bases from J, with 13 bases between. CDR3 length equals 14 residues. Looked up from germline, CDR1 is MNHEY and CDR2 is SVGAGI. CDR3 bases: TGTGCCAGCAGAACCCGGGCCGCGAACTATGGCTACACCTTC. Its translation is CASRTRAANYGYTF.

This rearrangement joins TRBV7-9 to TRBJ2-7, with 9 bases fitting TRBD2. The V and J ends lost 4 bases and 2 bases, in that order; junction bases with no gene match: 9. Germline CDR1 and CDR2: SEHNR and FQNEAQ (reference sequence). The CDR3 has 16 residues. The CDR3, as DNA: TGTGCCAGCAGCTATACTTGGGCTAGCGGGGCCTACGAGCAGTACTTC. Protein product: CASSYTWASGAYEQYF.

The CDR3 nucleotides are TGTGCCAGCAGCCCGGGACTAGCTTCACACAATGAGCAGTTCTTC. This encodes CASSPGLASHNEQFF. The V call is TRBV7-2, the J call TRBJ2-1; the match to TRBD2 covers 9 bases. Germline V gene sequence: CDR1 SGHTA, CDR2 FQGNSA. The CDR3 consists of 15 residues. Trimming at V came to 5 bases and at J to 5 bases, leaving 7 bases not matched to a gene.

For this clone: A much larger clone differs from this one at a single base, so this may be a read error. This rearrangement joins TRBV6-5 to TRBJ1-6; D not resolved. The germline V gene has CDR1 MNHEY and CDR2 SVGAGI. The CDR3 has 14 residues. CDR3 region: CASRPDGSNPPLHF. CDR3 DNA: TGTGCCAGCAGACCGGACGGGAGTAATCCACCCCTCCACTTT.

The chain employs TRBV7-9 and TRBJ1-3; D is perhaps TRBD1 (6 bases). Between the trimmed V and J ends, which lost 5 bases and 0 bases, there was a span of 14 bases. The CDR3 is 16 amino acids. The V gene's germline CDR1 is SEHNR and CDR2 FQNEAQ (reference sequence). CDR3 DNA sequence: TGTGCCAGCAGCATGAACAGGGAGAGCTCTGGAAACACCATATATTTT. Encoded protein: CASSMNRESSGNTIYF. The whole variable domain, filled in from reference TRBV7-9 and TRBJ1-3, reads DTGVSQNPRHKITKRGQNVTFRCDPISEHNRLYWYRQTLGQGPEFLTYFQNEAQLEKSRLLSDRFSAERPKGSFSTLEIQRTEQGDSAMYLCASSMNRESSGNTIYFGEGSWLTVV.

CDR3 residues: CASSRGASYNEQFF. The CDR3 nucleotides read TGTGCCAGCAGTCGGGGGGCCTCCTACAATGAGCAGTTCTTC. The genes are TRBV6-5 and TRBJ2-1; D is perhaps TRBD2 (7 bases). The CDR3 runs 14 residues. Per the germline V gene, CDR1 is MNHEY and CDR2 is SVGAGI. V lost 5 bases, J lost 0 bases, and 8 bases lay in between.

This chain connects TRBV29-1 to TRBJ2-7; tentatively, D is TRBD1 (7 bases). V was clipped by 3 bases and J by 11 bases, with 14 bases between them. Germline loops: CDR1 SQVTM, CDR2 ANQGSEA. The CDR3 has 11 residues. CDR3: CSVEGRGEEYF. The DNA for the CDR3 is TGCAGCGTTGAGGGCAGGGGGGAAGAGTACTTC.

This chain joins TRBV29-1 and TRBJ2-5, with 10 bases identical to TRBD2. Looked up from germline, CDR1 is SQVTM and CDR2 is ANQGSEA. This CDR3 has 14 residues. Unmatched junction bases numbered 9, after V lost 6 bases and J lost 5 bases. DNA of the CDR3: TGCAGCGTATATAGCGGGGGGACCGGGGAGACCCAGTACTTC. Its protein product is CSVYSGGTGETQYF.

The chain recombines TRBV10-3 with TRBJ2-3; D is unclear. The CDR3 totals 12 residues. V was trimmed by 6 bases and J by 2 bases, leaving 6 bases between them. Germline V gives CDR1 ENHRY, CDR2 SYGVKD. In DNA, the CDR3 is TGTGCCATCAGATCCTCCACAGATACGCAGTATTTT. It encodes CAIRSSTDTQYF.

The J gene is TRBJ2-1, the V gene TRBV14; D gene unclear. V was shortened by 1 base and J by 2 bases, with 9 bases between the two germline ends. The CDR3 is 15 amino acids. From germline, CDR1 is SGHDN and CDR2 FVKESK. The CDR3 coding sequence is TGTGCCAGCAGCCAAGGGAGCGTCACCTACAATGAGCAGTTCTTC. It is translated as CASSQGSVTYNEQFF. The entire variable domain, with the rest obtained from reference TRBV14 and TRBJ2-1, is as follows: EAGVTQFPSHSVIEKGQTVTLRCDPISGHDNLYWYRRVMGKEIKFLLHFVKESKQDESGMPNNRFLAERTGGTYSTLKVQPAELEDSGVYFCASSQGSVTYNEQFFGPGTRLTVL.

The chain has TRBV18 and TRBJ2-7; D is uncertain. The CDR3 runs to 14 residues. The germline CDR1 and CDR2 sequences are KGHSH and LQKENI. Trimming cost V 5 bases and J 7 bases, with 18 bases left between them. CDR3 region: CASSESETKGEQYF. CDR3 nucleotides: TGTGCCAGCTCAGAATCAGAGACGAAAGGGGAGCAGTACTTC.

This clone has only a few counts. The chain has TRBV5-1 and TRBJ1-2; TRBD1 is a possible D gene (5 bases). The length of the CDR3 is 16 residues. Germline V CDR1 and CDR2: SGHRS, YFSETQ. Trimming took 0 bases from V and 3 from J, leaving 15 bases between them. The chain's CDR3 is CASSLEQGEGYYGYTF. For the CDR3, the DNA is TGCGCCAGCAGCTTGGAGCAGGGTGAGGGGTACTATGGCTACACCTTC.

This chain joins TRBV4-2 and TRBJ1-1; TRBD1 agrees at 8 bases. CDR1 and CDR2 from the germline V gene are LGHNA and YNFKEQ. This CDR3 spans 15 amino acids. Trimming removed 4 bases from V and 5 bases from J; junction bases left unmatched: 9. In nucleotides, the CDR3 is TGTGCCAGCAGCCGCCCGGACAGGGAATCAACTGAAGCTTTCTTT. This gives the protein CASSRPDRESTEAFF.